The entry that follows covers one T cell receptor beta chain sequence. The CDR3 has 11 residues. V was shortened by 4 bases and J by 2 bases, with 5 bases between the two germline ends. Germline V lookup: CDR1 GTSNPN, CDR2 SVGIG (reference sequence). 60 Vbeta and 13 Jbeta primers were used in PCR. The repertoire was sequenced with immunoSEQ multiplex PCR; TCRdb's copy has only in-frame clones and lacks some. This table holds 130,000 or so clones, more than 60% found once. This entry is derived from a study of cytomegalovirus exposure and HLA in healthy donors. Donors counted as nominally healthy when sampled, yet unrecorded immune exposures were likely.

Sequencing was carried out using PBMCs. The TCR comes from a man aged 25 to 40 in good health and CMV-seronegative. This chain uses TRBV30 with TRBJ1-2; D is undetermined. In DNA form, the CDR3 reads TGTGCCTGGACACAGAACTATGGCTACACCTTC. This codes for CAWTQNYGYTF.